The 25 T cell receptor beta chains in this list originate from one sample, sequenced in a study of T-cell reconstitution after alpha-beta-depleted transplantation in children. The authors prepared the TCRbeta library with unique molecular identifiers. TCRdb recomputed calls from the PCR reads with MiXCR, one row per CDR3 protein. This sample carries about 580,000 distinct CDR3 sequences, approximately 22% of them seen once, and the ten largest clones take around 14%. The sequencing here drew on PBMCs, mostly from graft donor cells, taken 360 days after TCRalphabeta/CD19-depleted stem cell transplant. The receptors stem from a boy younger than two who had a stem cell transplant for acute myeloid leukemia, so the T cells may come from the graft donor.

The CDR3 here is CASSYSNPGTQYF. CDR3 DNA: TGTGCCAGCAGTTACTCGAATCCAGGGACCCAGTACTTC. The rearrangement links TRBV6-5 to TRBJ2-5; unclear D gene. V lost 0 bases to trimming and J lost 7 bases, with 9 bases between them. The V gene's germline CDR1 is MNHEY and CDR2 SVGAGI. The CDR3 is made up of 13 amino acids.

This clonotype was found a few times. This chain joins TRBV12-3 or TRBV12-4 and TRBJ2-1; 10 bases align to TRBD1. The CDR3 extends over 15 amino acids. The V segment lost 3 bases and the J segment 7 bases; nucleotides outside the gene matches: 6. The CDR3 spells CASSFGGQGRNEQFF. CDR3 bases: TGTGCCAGCAGTTTTGGGGGACAGGGGAGAAATGAGCAGTTCTTC.

This clonotype has more than one count but fewer than ten. V and J are TRBV20-1 and TRBJ2-1, with TRBD1 matching over 8 bases. In germline, CDR1 is DFQATT, CDR2 SNEGSKA (reference sequence). The CDR3 runs to 18 residues. V lost 3 bases to trimming and J lost 2 bases; unmatched junction nucleotides: 15. CDR3 in DNA: TGCAGTGCTAGGGGGAGCGACCGGACAGGGAGACCCTACAATGAGCAGTTCTTC. Protein product: CSARGSDRTGRPYNEQFF.

The V gene is TRBV12-3 or TRBV12-4, the J gene TRBJ1-1; D uncertain. The CDR3 spans 15 residues. The V end lost 5 bases, the J end lost 0 bases, and 13 bases lay between the germline ends. CDR3 coding DNA: TGTGCCAGCAGTCCCTATGGAGGGCTGAACACTGAAGCTTTCTTT. Translation gives CASSPYGGLNTEAFF.

This clonotype appeared a few times. V and J are TRBV19 and TRBJ2-1; D gene ambiguous. The length of the CDR3 is 13 residues. Trimming left V 0 bases short and J 6 bases short, with 6 bases between. The germline V gene has CDR1 LNHDA and CDR2 SQIVND (reference sequence). The DNA of the CDR3 is TGTGCCAGTAGTATAGATGGTGGCAATGAGCAGTTCTTC. It yields the protein CASSIDGGNEQFF.

This clonotype was found many times. The chain employs TRBV18 and TRBJ2-7, with D hard to call. Germline V lookup: CDR1 KGHSH, CDR2 LQKENI. The CDR3 consists of 15 residues. V was clipped by 1 base and J by 0 bases, with 10 bases between them. CDR3 residues: CASSPLEDLSYEQYF. CDR3 nucleotide sequence: TGTGCCAGCTCACCACTAGAAGACCTCTCCTACGAGCAGTACTTC.

This clonotype was detected a few times. V is TRBV20-1 and J is TRBJ1-2, with a weak D call TRBD1 (5 bases). Germline loops: CDR1 DFQATT, CDR2 SNEGSKA (reference sequence). The CDR3 totals 13 residues. The ends were cut back, 1 base at V and 7 bases at J, with 13 bases in the middle. For the CDR3, the DNA is TGCAGTGCTAGAGCTGGGGCTGGTGGTGGCTACACCTTC. It encodes CSARAGAGGGYTF.

This clonotype was counted many times. The chain employs TRBV6-1 and TRBJ2-3; D is unclear. The V and J ends lost 3 bases and 0 bases respectively, with 19 bases between them. Germline V gene data show CDR1 as MNHNS and CDR2 as SASEGT. The CDR3 has 18 residues. CDR3 in amino acids: CASSDTLGRAQSTDTQYF. Here the CDR3 DNA reads TGTGCCAGCAGTGATACCCTAGGTAGGGCCCAAAGCACAGATACGCAGTATTTT.

This chain uses TRBV7-9 with TRBJ2-3, with 9 nucleotides matching TRBD2. Trimming at V came to 1 base and at J to 2 bases, leaving 4 bases not matched to a gene. Germline V gene data show CDR1 as SEHNR and CDR2 as FQNEAQ (reference sequence). This CDR3 region has 16 residues. The DNA for the CDR3 is TGTGCCAGCAGCTTAGGAGCGGGGGGCAACACAGATACGCAGTATTTT. Protein: CASSLGAGGNTDTQYF.

V gene TRBV18 combines with J gene TRBJ2-5; 9 positions match TRBD1. The length of the CDR3 is 15 residues. V dropped 2 bases and J dropped 5; count of bases not matched to a gene: 6. Germline assignment: CDR1 KGHSH and CDR2 LQKENI. The CDR3 here is CASSPGTGSTETQYF. The CDR3 DNA reads TGTGCCAGCTCACCAGGGACAGGGAGTACGGAGACCCAGTACTTC.

The chain links TRBV6-5 to TRBJ2-1, with D tentatively TRBD2 (6 bases). Trimming took 4 bases from V and 3 from J, leaving 16 bases between them. Germline V gives CDR1 MNHEY, CDR2 SVGAGI. The CDR3 totals 16 residues. The CDR3 loop reads CASSFLTGESYNEQFF. The CDR3 DNA reads as TGTGCCAGCAGTTTTTTGACGGGGGAGAGCTACAATGAGCAGTTCTTC.

This clonotype turned up a few times. The gene calls are TRBV3-1 and TRBJ2-1, with TRBD2 matching over 11 bases. The germline V gene encodes CDR1 LGHDT and CDR2 YNNKEL (reference sequence). Trimming cost V 4 bases and J 2 bases; bases outside gene matches: 4. The CDR3 sequence is 16 residues long. The CDR3 loop is CASSPSSGGPYNEQFF. CDR3 in DNA: TGTGCCAGCAGCCCATCTAGCGGGGGGCCCTACAATGAGCAGTTCTTC.

This clonotype showed up many times. The chain uses TRBV29-1 and TRBJ2-1, with TRBD1 matching over 8 bases. Trimming cost V 3 bases and J 3 bases; bases outside gene matches: 7. Looked up from germline, CDR1 is SQVTM and CDR2 is ANQGSEA. This CDR3 region has 15 residues. The CDR3 nucleotides are TGCAGCGTTGAGCCTCCGGGACAGGTCTACAATGAGCAGTTCTTC. This sequence encodes CSVEPPGQVYNEQFF.

The chain combines TRBV20-1 with TRBJ2-7; D perhaps matches TRBD1 (6 bases). The CDR3 is made up of 16 amino acids. Trimming shortened V by 2 bases and J by 1 base, and 18 bases separated the two germline ends. Per the germline V gene, CDR1 is DFQATT and CDR2 is SNEGSKA (reference sequence). CDR3 DNA sequence: TGCAGTGCTAGACAGGGGTCAAACTCCGCTTCCTACGAGCAGTACGTC. It encodes CSARQGSNSASYEQYV.

The rearrangement uses TRBV12-3 or TRBV12-4 and TRBJ2-1, with D tentatively TRBD1 (6 bases). V was shortened by 6 bases and J by 6 bases, with 15 bases between the two germline ends. This CDR3 comprises 14 residues. DNA for the CDR3: TGTGCCAGCAGCCCTGACAGGCCAAGCAATGAGCAGTTCTTC. Its protein product is CASSPDRPSNEQFF.

The sample holds a few counts of this clonotype. The gene calls are TRBV6-1 and TRBJ2-3, with 10 nucleotides matching TRBD2. Germline V gene lookup returns CDR1 MNHNS and CDR2 SASEGT. V dropped 6 bases and J dropped 2; count of bases not matched to a gene: 8. This CDR3 has 16 amino acids. The CDR3 is CASSRLAGTTTDTQYF. CDR3 in DNA: TGTGCCAGCAGCCGACTAGCGGGTACCACCACAGATACGCAGTATTTT.

The gene calls are TRBV5-1 and TRBJ2-1, with 7 bases identical to TRBD2. The CDR3 length is 19 residues. The V gene's germline CDR1 is SGHRS and CDR2 YFSETQ. Trimming cost V 5 bases and J 0 bases; bases outside gene matches: 17. CDR3: CASSYKRQRGHNSYNEQFF. DNA for the CDR3: TGCGCCAGCAGTTACAAGCGCCAGCGGGGTCACAACTCCTACAATGAGCAGTTCTTC.

About this clonotype itself: Given a much more abundant clone one base away, this may be a read error. This is likely a read error, given that the CDR3 carries no conserved phenylalanine or tryptophan at its end. This chain connects TRBV28 to TRBJ1-1; 7 bases agree with TRBD1. The CDR3 runs 13 residues. CDR1 is MDHEN, CDR2 SYDVKM, per germline. The ends lost 4 bases at V and 11 bases at J; junction bases unmatched: 10. This chain's CDR3 is CASSSPTGPGAFI. The CDR3, as DNA: TGTGCCAGCAGTTCACCGACAGGGCCGGGGGCTTTCATT.

This clonotype has just one count. This chain connects TRBV11-2 to TRBJ2-2; a possible D gene is TRBD2 (6 bases). The CDR3 covers 14 residues. Trimming stripped 4 bases from V and 5 bases from J, with 11 bases between. The germline V gene has CDR1 SGHAT and CDR2 FQNNGV. The CDR3: CASSSRDLTGELFF. In DNA form, the CDR3 reads TGTGCCAGCAGCTCTCGGGACTTAACCGGGGAGCTGTTTTTT.

This clonotype was observed many times. V is TRBV3-1 and J is TRBJ2-7, with D perhaps given as TRBD1 or TRBD2 (5 bases each). CDR3 length: 15 residues. Germline CDR1 LGHDT, CDR2 YNNKEL (reference sequence). V lost 1 base to trimming and J lost 4 bases, with 14 bases between them. In nucleotides, the CDR3 is TGTGCCAGCAGCCAAGTCCGGGACGGAGGTTACGAGCAGTACGTC. This translates into CASSQVRDGGYEQYV.

This chain joins TRBV3-1 and TRBJ1-5, with D perhaps TRBD1 (6 bases). This CDR3 region has 14 residues. Germline CDR1 reads LGHDT; CDR2 reads YNNKEL (reference sequence). Deletions cut 4 bases from V and 7 bases from J, with 14 bases between. Here the CDR3 reads CASSPPTGRQPQHF. For the CDR3, the DNA is TGTGCCAGCAGCCCCCCCACAGGGCGACAGCCCCAGCATTTT.

This clonotype was seen ten or more times. The chain has TRBV29-1 and TRBJ2-3; TRBD1 agrees at 7 bases. The V segment lost 7 bases and the J segment 3 bases; nucleotides outside the gene matches: 19. The CDR3 extends over 17 amino acids. CDR1 and CDR2 (germline): SQVTM, ANQGSEA. The CDR3 protein is CSGQRSLGGWGTDTQYF. The CDR3 DNA sequence: TGCAGCGGACAACGAAGCTTAGGGGGCTGGGGAACAGATACGCAGTATTTT.

V and J are TRBV20-1 and TRBJ2-3; D may be TRBD2 (6 bases). Germline V gene lookup returns CDR1 DFQATT and CDR2 SNEGSKA (reference sequence). This CDR3 is built from 17 residues. V was pared by 4 bases and J by 6 bases, with 26 bases between. CDR3 sequence: CSATRRDSPRNRDTQYF. The DNA of the CDR3 is TGCAGTGCTACTAGACGGGACTCCCCTCGTAACAGGGATACGCAGTATTTT.

This clonotype was counted a few times. V usage is TRBV24-1 and J usage is TRBJ2-1; TRBD1 might be the D (6 bases). CDR1 and CDR2 from the germline V gene are KGHDR and SFDVKD. V was shortened by 9 bases and J by 4 bases, with 18 bases between the two germline ends. The length of the CDR3 is 15 residues. The CDR3 sequence is CATSSAGVRYNEQFF. The DNA of the CDR3 is TGTGCCACCTCCTCGGCAGGGGTCCGGTACAATGAGCAGTTCTTC.

This clonotype has a count of ten or more. This chain connects TRBV20-1 to TRBJ2-7; D ambiguous. V was pared by 3 bases and J by 2 bases, with 14 bases between. CDR3 size: 14 residues. Germline V gene data show CDR1 as DFQATT and CDR2 as SNEGSKA (reference sequence). The CDR3 region is CSASGGFNTYEQYF. CDR3 bases: TGCAGTGCTAGCGGCGGCTTTAACACCTACGAGCAGTACTTC.